A single sample gave rise to the 21 T cell receptor beta chains below, sequenced in a study of blood T cell repertoires in COVID-19. Sequenced by immunoSEQ multiplex PCR; TCRdb stores in-frame clones only, minus some. The repertoire holds some 200,000 clones, with more than 80% as singletons. Sequenced material: peripheral blood. Source of these receptors: a man aged 50 or older with acute or convalescent COVID-19.

The table lists this clone with a count of one. The gene calls are TRBV7-9 and TRBJ2-7, with 8 bases that match TRBD2. The CDR3 has 15 amino acids. CDR1 and CDR2 from the germline V gene are SEHNR and FQNEAQ (reference sequence). The V gene end was trimmed by 6 bases and the J gene end by 2 bases; junction bases not matched to a gene: 9. Here the CDR3 DNA reads TGTGCCAGCAGTCATGGGGGACTAGGTCCCTACGAGCAGTACTTC. This gives the protein CASSHGGLGPYEQYF.

This chain links TRBV29-1 with TRBJ2-3, with 8 bases aligning to TRBD2. With 3 bases clipped from V and 0 bases from J, the junction kept 8 bases outside the gene matches. This CDR3 has 16 amino acids. From germline, CDR1 is SQVTM and CDR2 ANQGSEA. The CDR3 loop is CSVDGLTSGSTDTQYF. The DNA for the CDR3 is TGCAGCGTTGACGGTCTTACTAGCGGAAGCACAGATACGCAGTATTTT.

This chain uses TRBV7-9 with TRBJ2-3, with a tentative D call TRBD2 (5 bases). Germline V gives CDR1 SEHNR, CDR2 FQNEAQ (reference sequence). Trimming left V 8 bases short and J 4 bases short, with 13 bases between. The CDR3 spans 13 residues. The CDR3 DNA reads TGTGCCAGCGGTGGGAGCCAGTCAGATACGCAGTATTTT. Translated, it gives CASGGSQSDTQYF.

The genes are TRBV10-2 and TRBJ1-5; D is unresolved. The germline CDR1 and CDR2 sequences are WSHSY and SAAADI. V lost 3 bases, J lost 3 bases, and 12 bases lay in between. The CDR3 is made up of 15 amino acids. This CDR3 reads CASSDFWQNNQPQHF. In DNA form, the CDR3 reads TGCGCCAGCAGTGATTTTTGGCAGAACAATCAGCCCCAGCATTTT.

The genes are TRBV5-4 and TRBJ2-1; TRBD2 aligns across 11 bases. Looked up from germline, CDR1 is SGHNT and CDR2 is YYREEE (reference sequence). This CDR3 is built from 15 residues. V shed 5 bases and J 13 bases; nucleotides not matched to a gene: 14. As DNA, the CDR3 is TGTGCCAGCAGGAAAACTGGGACTAGCGGAGGCACTCAGTTCTTC. Translation: CASRKTGTSGGTQFF.

The chain recombines TRBV9 with TRBJ2-1, with 13 positions matching TRBD2. J was trimmed by 9 bases and V by 3 bases; bases with no gene match: 6. CDR3 length: 15 amino acids. CDR1 is SGDLS and CDR2 is YYNGEE in the germline V gene. The CDR3 DNA sequence: TGTGCCAGCAGCGAGACTAGCGGGAGGATAGGTGAGCAGTTCTTC. Protein: CASSETSGRIGEQFF. Based on the CDR3 plus reference TRBV9 and TRBJ2-1, the full variable domain is DSGVTQTPKHLITATGQRVTLRCSPRSGDLSVYWYQQSLDQGLQFLIQYYNGEERAKGNILERFSAQQFPDLHSELNLSSLELGDSALYFCASSETSGRIGEQFFGPGTRLTVL.

V is TRBV6-5 and J is TRBJ2-7, with D perhaps TRBD1 (5 bases). The germline gives CDR1 MNHEY, CDR2 SVGAGI. Trimming cost V 6 bases and J 2 bases, with 8 bases left between them. The CDR3 loop spans 12 amino acids. For the CDR3, the DNA is TGTGCCAGCAGAGACAGTACCTACGAGCAGTACTTC. Translated: CASRDSTYEQYF.

The rearrangement uses TRBV28 and TRBJ2-3; weak D call: TRBD1 (5 bases). Trimming removed 6 bases at V and 0 bases at J, with 7 bases between. CDR1 is MDHEN, CDR2 SYDVKM, per germline. This CDR3 is built from 13 residues. CDR3 in DNA: TGTGCCAGCAGAGGGGCTAGCACAGATACGCAGTATTTT. It encodes CASRGASTDTQYF.

The chain recombines TRBV7-2 with TRBJ1-1; D ambiguous. Germline CDR1 and CDR2: SGHTA and FQGNSA. V lost 0 bases to trimming and J lost 6 bases, with 8 bases between them. The CDR3 has 13 amino acids. The CDR3 protein is CASSLAGRAEAFF. The CDR3, as DNA: TGTGCCAGCAGCTTAGCGGGGAGGGCTGAAGCTTTCTTT.

The chain couples TRBV9 to TRBJ1-2, with 8 bases that match TRBD1. The CDR3 sequence is 15 residues long. Unmatched junction bases numbered 5, after V lost 0 bases and J lost 4 bases. Germline V gives CDR1 SGDLS, CDR2 YYNGEE. In DNA, the CDR3 is TGTGCCAGCAGCGTAGGGCAGGGGGCCGTCTATGGCTACACCTTC. Residues: CASSVGQGAVYGYTF. Full variable domain (rest looked up from reference TRBV9 and TRBJ1-2): DSGVTQTPKHLITATGQRVTLRCSPRSGDLSVYWYQQSLDQGLQFLIQYYNGEERAKGNILERFSAQQFPDLHSELNLSSLELGDSALYFCASSVGQGAVYGYTFGSGTRLTVV.

The gene calls are TRBV11-2 and TRBJ1-1; D remains unclear. This CDR3 is built from 14 residues. V dropped 8 bases and J dropped 1 base, with 14 bases sitting between them. Germline values: CDR1 SGHAT, CDR2 FQNNGV. CDR3 loop: CASSLAGPNTEAFF. The CDR3, as DNA: TGTGCCAGCTCTTTGGCAGGTCCGAACACTGAAGCTTTCTTT.

This clone has just a few counts. CDR3 DNA sequence: TGTGCCAGCAGCGCCGGACAGGGGATCGCCTATAATTCACCCCTCCACTTT. Protein product: CASSAGQGIAYNSPLHF. This rearrangement joins TRBV2 to TRBJ1-6, with 9 positions matching TRBD1. Germline V lookup: CDR1 SNHLY, CDR2 FYNNEI. Losses at the gene ends were 6 bases for V and 2 bases for J; bases not matched to a gene: 8. The CDR3 contains 17 residues.

The gene calls are TRBV6-5 and TRBJ2-1; 8 bases fit TRBD2. The trim removed 1 base at V and 0 bases at J, leaving 2 bases unmatched. CDR3 length equals 16 residues. Germline loops: CDR1 MNHEY, CDR2 SVGAGI. This CDR3 is CASSYFLAGSYNEQFF. CDR3 nucleotides: TGTGCCAGCAGTTACTTTCTAGCGGGCTCCTACAATGAGCAGTTCTTC.

This chain links TRBV6-2 or TRBV6-3 with TRBJ1-4; 9 bases fit TRBD1. Looked up from germline, CDR1 is MNHEY and CDR2 is SVGEGT. V shed 2 bases and J 7 bases; nucleotides not matched to a gene: 5. The CDR3 is 15 residues long. The CDR3 loop is CASSYDGDRAEKLFF. In DNA, the CDR3 is TGTGCCAGCAGTTACGACGGGGACAGGGCTGAAAAACTGTTTTTT.

The CDR3 sequence is CASCDPSSYNSPLHF. The CDR3 DNA reads as TGTGCCAGCTGCGATCCTAGCTCCTATAATTCACCCCTCCACTTT. J is TRBJ1-6 and V is TRBV6-1; the D is unclear. V was trimmed by 8 bases and J by 0 bases, leaving 11 bases between them. The V gene's germline CDR1 is MNHNS and CDR2 SASEGT. This CDR3 region has 15 residues.

The sample holds a few counts of this clone. The chain joins TRBV11-2 to TRBJ2-7; D unresolved. Trimming pared 5 bases from V and 11 bases from J, leaving 28 bases between. Germline V CDR1 and CDR2: SGHAT, FQNNGV. This CDR3 region has 16 residues. The CDR3 here is CASSLGSIRPVEVEYV. CDR3 DNA sequence: TGTGCCAGCAGCCTCGGTTCGATACGCCCGGTTGAGGTAGAGTACGTC.

The V gene is TRBV27, the J gene TRBJ1-2; 8 bases align to TRBD1. The CDR3 is 16 amino acids. J gave up 7 bases and V 3 bases, and 13 bases lay outside the gene matches. CDR1 and CDR2 (germline): MNHEY, SMNVEV (reference sequence). The CDR3 spells CASSFGTGGTGAGYTF. DNA for the CDR3: TGTGCCAGCAGTTTTGGTACAGGGGGTACGGGGGCTGGCTACACCTTC.

This sequence joins TRBV15 and TRBJ2-3; 7 nucleotides align to TRBD2. Germline loops: CDR1 LNHNV, CDR2 YYDKDF (reference sequence). The CDR3 totals 17 residues. Trimming took 3 bases from V and 4 from J; bases not matched to a gene: 13. As DNA, the CDR3 is TGTGCCACCAGCAGGACCCTATCTAGCGGTGGGGCAGATACGCAGTATTTT. Translated, it gives CATSRTLSSGGADTQYF.

This rearrangement joins TRBV9 to TRBJ2-7; 7 nucleotides match TRBD2. J was trimmed by 2 bases and V by 10 bases; bases with no gene match: 6. The CDR3 is 12 amino acids. Germline assignment: CDR1 SGDLS and CDR2 YYNGEE. CDR3 bases: TGTGCCTTCCCGGGGGGTCCCTACGAGCAGTACTTC. This gives the protein CAFPGGPYEQYF. Full variable domain (missing parts from reference TRBV9 and TRBJ2-7): DSGVTQTPKHLITATGQRVTLRCSPRSGDLSVYWYQQSLDQGLQFLIQYYNGEERAKGNILERFSAQQFPDLHSELNLSSLELGDSALYFCAFPGGPYEQYFGPGTRLTVT.

V is TRBV19 and J is TRBJ1-4; 7 bases agree with TRBD1. Germline-derived CDR1 and CDR2 are LNHDA and SQIVND (reference sequence). This CDR3 contains 15 residues. The J segment lost 8 bases and the V segment lost 3 bases, leaving 9 bases of the junction unmatched. Here the CDR3 DNA reads TGTGCCAGTAGTATCTCTGGCAGGGGGAGCGAAAAACTGTTTTTT. Translation gives CASSISGRGSEKLFF.

Only one count was recorded for this clone. This CDR3 reads CASSIGQPQHF. The CDR3 DNA sequence: TGTGCCAGTAGTATCGGTCAGCCCCAGCATTTT. The rearrangement uses TRBV19 and TRBJ1-5; no clear D gene. This CDR3 is built from 11 residues. Trimming stripped 3 bases from V and 6 bases from J, with 3 bases between. The germline CDR1 and CDR2 sequences are LNHDA and SQIVND (reference sequence). Full variable domain (outside the CDR3, taken from reference TRBV19 and TRBJ1-5): DGGITQSPKYLFRKEGQNVTLSCEQNLNHDAMYWYRQDPGQGLRLIYYSQIVNDFQKGDIAEGYSVSREKKESFPLTVTSAQKNPTAFYLCASSIGQPQHFGDGTRLSIL.